This TCR beta chain was sequenced during a study of cytomegalovirus exposure and HLA in healthy donors. 60 Vbeta and 13 Jbeta primers were used in PCR. Some clones are missing from TCRdb's copy, which holds only in-frame ones; the method was immunoSEQ multiplex PCR. The table lists about 190,000 clones, roughly nine tenths of them singletons, with around 0.99% in the top ten. CDR3 length: 16 amino acids. Germline V CDR1 and CDR2: KGHSH, LQKENI. V trimming: 4 bases; J trimming: 4 bases; junction bases outside the gene matches: 10. The sample taken for sequencing was PBMCs. The source is a boy aged 2 to 9 in good health and CMV-seronegative. This chain links TRBV18 with TRBJ2-7, with TRBD1 matching over 10 bases. This chain's CDR3 is CASSRGTGQGTYEQYF. Here the CDR3 DNA reads TGTGCCAGCTCACGAGGGACGGGACAGGGGACGTACGAGCAGTACTTC.